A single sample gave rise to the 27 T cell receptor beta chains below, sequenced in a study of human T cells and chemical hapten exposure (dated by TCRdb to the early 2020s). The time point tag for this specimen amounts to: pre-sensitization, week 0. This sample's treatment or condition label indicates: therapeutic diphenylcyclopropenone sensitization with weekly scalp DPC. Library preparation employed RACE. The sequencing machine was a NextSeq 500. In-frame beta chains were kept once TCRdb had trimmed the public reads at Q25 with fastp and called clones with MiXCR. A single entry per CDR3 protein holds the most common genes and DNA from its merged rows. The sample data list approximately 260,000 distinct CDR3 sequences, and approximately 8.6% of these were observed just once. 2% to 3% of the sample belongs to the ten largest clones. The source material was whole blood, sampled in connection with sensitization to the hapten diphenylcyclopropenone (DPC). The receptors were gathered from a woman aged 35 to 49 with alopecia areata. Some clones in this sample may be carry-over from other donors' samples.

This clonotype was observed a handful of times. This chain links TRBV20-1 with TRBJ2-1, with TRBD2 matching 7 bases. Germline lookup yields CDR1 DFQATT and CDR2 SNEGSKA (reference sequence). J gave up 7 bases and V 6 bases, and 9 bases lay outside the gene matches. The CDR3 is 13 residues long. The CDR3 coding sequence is TGCAGTGCCCGGGCTAGCGGTACTAATGAGCAGTTCTTC. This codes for CSARASGTNEQFF.

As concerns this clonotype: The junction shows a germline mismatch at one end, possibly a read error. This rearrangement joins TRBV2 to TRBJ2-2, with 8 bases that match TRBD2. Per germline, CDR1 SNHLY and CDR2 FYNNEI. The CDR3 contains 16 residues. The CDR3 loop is CASCDSSGINTGELFF. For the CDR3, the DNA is TGTGCCAGCTGTGATAGTAGCGGGATAAACACCGGGGAGCTGTTTTTT.

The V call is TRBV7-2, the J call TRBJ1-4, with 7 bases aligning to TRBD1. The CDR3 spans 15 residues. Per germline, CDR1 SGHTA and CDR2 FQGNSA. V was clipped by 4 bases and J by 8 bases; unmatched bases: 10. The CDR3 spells CASSSGQVPLEKLFF. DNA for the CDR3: TGTGCCAGCAGCTCAGGACAGGTCCCGTTGGAAAAACTGTTTTTT.

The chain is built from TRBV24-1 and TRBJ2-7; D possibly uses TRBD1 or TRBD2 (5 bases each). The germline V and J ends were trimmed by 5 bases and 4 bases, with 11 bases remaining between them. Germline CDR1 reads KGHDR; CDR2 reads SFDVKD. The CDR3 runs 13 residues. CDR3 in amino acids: CATSGGAEYEQYF. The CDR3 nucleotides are TGTGCCACCAGTGGAGGGGCGGAATACGAGCAGTACTTC.

The CDR3 spells CASSDLATGGSEQYF. CDR3 in DNA: TGTGCCAGCAGTGACCTGGCGACAGGGGGGAGCGAGCAGTACTTC. The genes are TRBV25-1 and TRBJ2-7; 9 nucleotides line up with TRBD1. The J segment lost 6 bases and the V segment lost 3 bases, leaving 9 bases of the junction unmatched. Germline values: CDR1 MGHDK, CDR2 SYGVNS. The length of the CDR3 is 15 residues.

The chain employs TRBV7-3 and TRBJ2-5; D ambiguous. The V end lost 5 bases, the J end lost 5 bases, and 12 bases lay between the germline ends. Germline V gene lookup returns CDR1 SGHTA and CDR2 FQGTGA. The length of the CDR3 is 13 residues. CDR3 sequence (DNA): TGTGCCAGCAGCCTGACAAATGAGGAGACCCAGTACTTC. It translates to CASSLTNEETQYF.

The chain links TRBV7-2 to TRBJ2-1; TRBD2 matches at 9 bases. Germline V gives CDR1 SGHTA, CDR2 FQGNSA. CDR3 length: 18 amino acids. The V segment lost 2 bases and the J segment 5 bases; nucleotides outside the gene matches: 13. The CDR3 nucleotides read TGTGCCAGCAGCTTAACGGGAATAGCGGGAGCAGGGGACAATGAGCAGTTCTTC. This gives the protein CASSLTGIAGAGDNEQFF. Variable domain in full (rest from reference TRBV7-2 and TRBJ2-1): GAGVSQSPSNKVTEKGKDVELRCDPISGHTALYWYRQSLGQGLEFLIYFQGNSAPDKSGLPSDRFSAERTGGSVSTLTIQRTQQEDSAVYLCASSLTGIAGAGDNEQFFGPGTRLTVL.

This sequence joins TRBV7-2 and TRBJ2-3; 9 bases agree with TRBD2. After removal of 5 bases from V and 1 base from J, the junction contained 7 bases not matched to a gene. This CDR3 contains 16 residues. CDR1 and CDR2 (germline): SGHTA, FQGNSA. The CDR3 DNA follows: TGTGCCAGCAGCCCCGGTCGCGGGAGGGGCACAGATACGCAGTATTTT. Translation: CASSPGRGRGTDTQYF. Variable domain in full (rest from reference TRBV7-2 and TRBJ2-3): GAGVSQSPSNKVTEKGKDVELRCDPISGHTALYWYRQSLGQGLEFLIYFQGNSAPDKSGLPSDRFSAERTGGSVSTLTIQRTQQEDSAVYLCASSPGRGRGTDTQYFGPGTRLTVL.

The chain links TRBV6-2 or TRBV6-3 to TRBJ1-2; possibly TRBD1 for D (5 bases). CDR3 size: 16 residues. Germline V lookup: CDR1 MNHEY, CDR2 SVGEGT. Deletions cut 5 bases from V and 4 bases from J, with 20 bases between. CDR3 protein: CASSHFDSPKGYGYTF. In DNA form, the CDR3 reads TGTGCCAGCAGTCACTTCGACAGTCCGAAAGGCTATGGCTACACCTTC.

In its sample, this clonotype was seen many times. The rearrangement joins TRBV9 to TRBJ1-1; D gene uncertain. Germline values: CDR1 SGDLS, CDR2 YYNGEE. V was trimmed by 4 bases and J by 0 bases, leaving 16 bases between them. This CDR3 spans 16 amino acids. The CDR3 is CASSSHTLPMNTEAFF. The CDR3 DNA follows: TGTGCCAGCAGCTCGCACACCTTACCTATGAACACTGAAGCTTTCTTT.

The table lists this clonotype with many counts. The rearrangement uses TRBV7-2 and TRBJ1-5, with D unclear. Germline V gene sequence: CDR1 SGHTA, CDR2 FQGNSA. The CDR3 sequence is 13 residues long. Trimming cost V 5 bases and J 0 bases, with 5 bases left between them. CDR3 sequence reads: CASSQDSNQPQHF. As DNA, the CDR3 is TGTGCCAGCAGCCAAGATAGCAATCAGCCCCAGCATTTT.

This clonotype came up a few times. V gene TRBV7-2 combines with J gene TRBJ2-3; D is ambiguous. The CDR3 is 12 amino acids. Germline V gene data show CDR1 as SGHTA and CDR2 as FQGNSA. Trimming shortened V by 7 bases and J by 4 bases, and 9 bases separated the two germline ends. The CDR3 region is CASTPTADTQYF. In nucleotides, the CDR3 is TGTGCCAGCACCCCGACCGCAGATACGCAGTATTTT.

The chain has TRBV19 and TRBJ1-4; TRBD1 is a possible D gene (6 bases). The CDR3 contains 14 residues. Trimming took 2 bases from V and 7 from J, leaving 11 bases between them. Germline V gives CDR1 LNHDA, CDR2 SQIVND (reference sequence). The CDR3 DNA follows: TGTGCCAGTAGTATAACCGGGGGCGGTGAAAAACTGTTTTTT. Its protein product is CASSITGGGEKLFF.

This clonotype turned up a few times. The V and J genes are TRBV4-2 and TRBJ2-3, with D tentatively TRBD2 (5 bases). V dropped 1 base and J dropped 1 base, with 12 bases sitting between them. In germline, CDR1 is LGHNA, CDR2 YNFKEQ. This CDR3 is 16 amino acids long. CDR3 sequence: CASSQGLAPRTDTQYF. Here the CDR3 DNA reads TGTGCCAGCAGCCAAGGTTTAGCGCCCCGCACAGATACGCAGTATTTT.

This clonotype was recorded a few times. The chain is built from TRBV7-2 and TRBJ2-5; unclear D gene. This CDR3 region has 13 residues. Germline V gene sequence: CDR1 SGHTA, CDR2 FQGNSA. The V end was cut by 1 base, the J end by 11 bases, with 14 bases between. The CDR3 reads CASSLDLGPPQYF. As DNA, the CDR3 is TGTGCCAGCAGCTTAGATCTCGGACCCCCACAGTACTTC.

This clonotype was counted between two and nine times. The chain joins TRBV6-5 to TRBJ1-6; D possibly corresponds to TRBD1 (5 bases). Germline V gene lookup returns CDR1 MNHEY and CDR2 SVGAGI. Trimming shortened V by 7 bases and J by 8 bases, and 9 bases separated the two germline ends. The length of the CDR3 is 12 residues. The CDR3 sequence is CASTRGDSPLHF. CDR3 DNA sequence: TGTGCCAGCACTCGGGGGGATTCACCCCTCCACTTT.

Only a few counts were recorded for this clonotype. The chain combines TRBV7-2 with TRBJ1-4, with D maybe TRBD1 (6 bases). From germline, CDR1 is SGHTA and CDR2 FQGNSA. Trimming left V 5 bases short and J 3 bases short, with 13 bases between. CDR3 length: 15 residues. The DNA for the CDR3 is TGTGCCAGCAGCGGTACAGGGTTGGCTAATGAAAAACTGTTTTTT. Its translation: CASSGTGLANEKLFF.

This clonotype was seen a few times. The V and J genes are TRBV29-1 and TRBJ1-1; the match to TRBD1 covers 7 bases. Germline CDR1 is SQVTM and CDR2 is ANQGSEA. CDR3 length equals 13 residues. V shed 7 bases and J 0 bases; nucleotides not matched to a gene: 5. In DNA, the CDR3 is TGCAGCGGGACAGGCGACTTGAACACTGAAGCTTTCTTT. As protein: CSGTGDLNTEAFF.

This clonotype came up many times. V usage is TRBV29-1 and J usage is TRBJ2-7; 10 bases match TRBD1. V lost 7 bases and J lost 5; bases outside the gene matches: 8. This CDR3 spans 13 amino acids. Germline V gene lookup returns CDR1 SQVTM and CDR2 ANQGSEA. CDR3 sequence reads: CSGDPGTGDEQYF. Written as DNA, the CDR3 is TGCAGCGGGGACCCCGGGACAGGGGACGAGCAGTACTTC.

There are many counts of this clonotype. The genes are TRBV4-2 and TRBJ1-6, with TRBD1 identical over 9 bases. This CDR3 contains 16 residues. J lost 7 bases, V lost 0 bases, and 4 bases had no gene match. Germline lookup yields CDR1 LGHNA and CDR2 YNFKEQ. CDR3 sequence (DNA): TGTGCCAGCAGCCAAGATCCCGGGACAGGGAATTCACCCCTCCACTTT. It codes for CASSQDPGTGNSPLHF.

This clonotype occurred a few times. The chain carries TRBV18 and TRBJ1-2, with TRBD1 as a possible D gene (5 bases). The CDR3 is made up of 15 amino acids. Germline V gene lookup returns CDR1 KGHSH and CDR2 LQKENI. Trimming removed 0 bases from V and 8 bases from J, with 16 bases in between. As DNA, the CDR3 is TGTGCCAGCTCACCACCGATGAGCAATCGGGACGGCTACACCTTC. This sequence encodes CASSPPMSNRDGYTF.

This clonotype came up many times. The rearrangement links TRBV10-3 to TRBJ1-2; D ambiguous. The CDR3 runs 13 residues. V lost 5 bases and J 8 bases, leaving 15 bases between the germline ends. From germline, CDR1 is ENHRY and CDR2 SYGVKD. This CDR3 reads CAISREGSEGYTF. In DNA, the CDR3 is TGTGCCATCAGTCGCGAGGGCTCTGAAGGCTACACCTTC.

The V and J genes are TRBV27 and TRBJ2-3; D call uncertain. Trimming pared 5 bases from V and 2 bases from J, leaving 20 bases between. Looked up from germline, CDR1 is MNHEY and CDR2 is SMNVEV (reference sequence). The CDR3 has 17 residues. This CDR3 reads CASSPPSFWASTDTQYF. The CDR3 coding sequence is TGTGCCAGCAGTCCCCCCTCCTTCTGGGCATCCACAGATACGCAGTATTTT.

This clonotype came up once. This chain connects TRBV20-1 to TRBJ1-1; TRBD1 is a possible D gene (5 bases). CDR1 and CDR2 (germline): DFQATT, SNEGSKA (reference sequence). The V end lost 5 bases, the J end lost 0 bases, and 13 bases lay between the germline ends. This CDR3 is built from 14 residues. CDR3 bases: TGCAGTGCTCCCTGGGCGGGGGTGAACACTGAAGCTTTCTTT. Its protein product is CSAPWAGVNTEAFF.

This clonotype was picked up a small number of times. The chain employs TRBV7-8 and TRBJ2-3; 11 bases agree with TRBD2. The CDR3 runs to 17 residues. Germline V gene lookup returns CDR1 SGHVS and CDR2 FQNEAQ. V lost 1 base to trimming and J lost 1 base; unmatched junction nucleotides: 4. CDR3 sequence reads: CASSLGATSGGTDTQYF. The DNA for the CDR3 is TGTGCCAGCAGCTTAGGGGCGACTAGCGGGGGCACAGATACGCAGTATTTT.

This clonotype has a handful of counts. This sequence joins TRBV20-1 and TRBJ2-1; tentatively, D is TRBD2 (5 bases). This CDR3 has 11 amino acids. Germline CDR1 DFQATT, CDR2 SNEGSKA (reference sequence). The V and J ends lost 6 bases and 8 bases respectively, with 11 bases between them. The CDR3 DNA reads TGCAGTGCAATCAGCGGTTATGAGCAGTTCTTC. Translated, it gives CSAISGYEQFF.

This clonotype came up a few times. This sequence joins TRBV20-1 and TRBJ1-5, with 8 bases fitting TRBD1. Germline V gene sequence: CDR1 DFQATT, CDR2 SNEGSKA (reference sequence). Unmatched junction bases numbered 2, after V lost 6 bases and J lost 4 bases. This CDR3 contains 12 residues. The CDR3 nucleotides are TGCAGTGCCAACAGGGGGAATCAGCCCCAGCATTTT. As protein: CSANRGNQPQHF.